A single sample gave rise to the 7 T cell receptor beta chains below, sequenced in a study of response to subunit inactivated influenza vaccine. Via MiXCR, TCRdb re-called the RT-PCR reads, giving one row per CDR3 protein. This sample has about 300,000 distinct CDR3 sequences, with 21% found just once. The sample here was PBMCs from blood, taken 21 months after vaccination. The receptor set was obtained from a man in his fifties or sixties who received an inactivated influenza vaccine.

Many counts were recorded for this clonotype. The rearrangement uses TRBV20-1 and TRBJ1-5; D not certain. The germline V gene encodes CDR1 DFQATT and CDR2 SNEGSKA (reference sequence). V gave up 6 bases and J gave up 4 bases, with 13 bases separating them. The CDR3 length is 13 residues. The CDR3 is CSAGINTNQPQHF. The CDR3 nucleotides are TGCAGTGCAGGCATAAATACGAATCAGCCCCAGCATTTT.

This clonotype has a handful of counts. The CDR3 sequence: CASSFLGGFNEKLFF. The CDR3 DNA sequence: TGTGCCAGCAGTTTTTTGGGGGGGTTTAATGAAAAACTGTTTTTT. The chain employs TRBV27 and TRBJ1-4, with D perhaps TRBD1 (5 bases). The CDR3 has 15 amino acids. The V end was cut by 3 bases, the J end by 4 bases, with 12 bases between. Germline lookup yields CDR1 MNHEY and CDR2 SMNVEV (reference sequence). The complete variable domain, with remaining parts taken from reference TRBV27 and TRBJ1-4, reads EAQVTQNPRYLITVTGKKLTVTCSQNMNHEYMSWYRQDPGLGLRQIYYSMNVEVTDKGDVPEGYKVSRKEKRNFPLILESPSPNQTSLYFCASSFLGGFNEKLFFGSGTQLSVL.

This rearrangement joins TRBV4-3 to TRBJ1-4; D is unclear. The germline V gene has CDR1 LGHNA and CDR2 YSLEER. Trimming left V 5 bases short and J 0 bases short, with 10 bases between. CDR3 length: 15 amino acids. CDR3 nucleotide sequence: TGCGCCAGCAGCTCCTACCGGGCAACTAATGAAAAACTGTTTTTT. Translation: CASSSYRATNEKLFF.

J is TRBJ2-7 and V is TRBV6-5; D possibly corresponds to TRBD2 (6 bases). Germline lookup yields CDR1 MNHEY and CDR2 SVGAGI. This CDR3 spans 12 amino acids. V lost 6 bases, J lost 4 bases, and 10 bases lay in between. The CDR3 region has the DNA TGTGCCAGCAGCGGGACTTATTACGAGCAGTACTTC. It translates to CASSGTYYEQYF.

Worth noting for this clonotype: No DNA is shown, since the ends of the CDR3 on it are uncertain; the CDR3 is the one TCRdb lists. The chain recombines TRBV5-6 with TRBJ2-1; the DNA was not compared with TRBD1, the D call given in the table. The germline gives CDR1 SGHDT, CDR2 YYEEEE. Termini included, the CDR3 measures 14 amino acids. CDR3 sequence: CASSFGAGVNEQFF.

This clonotype was recorded a few times. CDR3 sequence reads: CASSARRSNYGYTF. The CDR3 DNA sequence: TGTGCCAGCAGTGCCCGACGGTCTAACTATGGCTACACCTTC. This chain links TRBV2 with TRBJ1-2, with D hard to call. CDR3 length: 14 amino acids. From germline, CDR1 is SNHLY and CDR2 FYNNEI. Trimming shortened V by 4 bases and J by 0 bases, and 9 bases separated the two germline ends.

The chain combines TRBV7-9 with TRBJ2-1, with D unresolved. Trimming pared 4 bases from V and 10 bases from J, leaving 14 bases between. The CDR3 extends over 13 amino acids. CDR1 SEHNR and CDR2 FQNEAQ come from the germline V gene (reference sequence). As DNA, the CDR3 is TGTGCCAGCAGCTCTGTCGGTATGCGGGAGCAGTTCTTC. Its protein product is CASSSVGMREQFF.